Shown below are 26 T cell receptor beta chains from a single sample sequenced in a study of identical twins. TCRdb reprocessed the 5' RACE reads via MiXCR and lists one record per CDR3 protein. The table has about 200,000 distinct CDR3 sequences, around 9.6% seen once; the top ten hold 4% to 6%. Sequencing was carried out using memory (CD45RO+) T cells sorted from blood. These receptors came from a woman aged 18-35 years in good health.

This clonotype occurred a few times. The V call is TRBV5-1, the J call TRBJ2-2; D is undetermined. CDR3 size: 14 residues. Trimming cost V 6 bases and J 0 bases, with 9 bases left between them. Germline CDR1 and CDR2: SGHRS and YFSETQ. The DNA for the CDR3 is TGCGCCAGCAAGAGAGAGACGAACACCGGGGAGCTGTTTTTT. It codes for CASKRETNTGELFF.

This clonotype was detected only a few times. The genes are TRBV10-3 and TRBJ2-6, with a possible D match to TRBD1 (5 bases). Deletions cut 5 bases from V and 2 bases from J, with 10 bases between. This CDR3 region has 15 residues. Germline CDR1 and CDR2: ENHRY and SYGVKD. This CDR3 is CAISKGVPGANVLTF. The CDR3 DNA sequence: TGTGCCATCAGTAAAGGGGTCCCTGGGGCCAACGTCCTGACTTTC.

In this sample, this clonotype turned up a few times. V usage is TRBV20-1 and J usage is TRBJ2-1; 8 bases are shared with TRBD2. Germline CDR1 is DFQATT and CDR2 is SNEGSKA (reference sequence). The CDR3 runs to 16 residues. Germline trimming cut 0 bases from V and 5 bases from J; bases unmatched to any gene: 9. Here the CDR3 reads CSARDGGRGVDNEQFF. The CDR3 DNA is TGCAGTGCTAGAGATGGAGGGCGGGGGGTTGACAATGAGCAGTTCTTC.

This clonotype was counted between two and nine times. The rearrangement links TRBV7-2 to TRBJ2-7, with D perhaps TRBD2 (6 bases). V gave up 2 bases and J gave up 6 bases, with 14 bases separating them. This CDR3 comprises 14 residues. From germline, CDR1 is SGHTA and CDR2 FQGNSA. CDR3 DNA sequence: TGTGCCAGCAGCTTACGGCGGGGACCCCTCGAGCAGTACTTC. Translating gives CASSLRRGPLEQYF.

The chain uses TRBV19 and TRBJ2-1; 10 bases map to TRBD1. There are 14 residues in the CDR3. Germline V gene lookup returns CDR1 LNHDA and CDR2 SQIVND (reference sequence). V shed 4 bases and J 10 bases; nucleotides not matched to a gene: 7. CDR3 residues: CASSRGQGLEEQFF. Here the CDR3 DNA reads TGTGCCAGTAGTAGGGGACAGGGGTTGGAAGAGCAGTTCTTC.

This clonotype appeared many times. The CDR3 spells CASSFRLAGTEQYF. CDR3 DNA sequence: TGTGCCAGCAGTTTTCGACTAGCGGGAACCGAGCAGTACTTC. The gene calls are TRBV12-3 or TRBV12-4 and TRBJ2-7; TRBD2 matches 11 bases. The CDR3 extends over 14 amino acids. Trimming removed 3 bases from V and 6 bases from J; junction bases left unmatched: 4.

This chain connects TRBV7-2 to TRBJ1-1, with D possibly matching TRBD1 (6 bases). The germline gives CDR1 SGHTA, CDR2 FQGNSA. Trimming stripped 5 bases from V and 6 bases from J, with 13 bases between. The CDR3 spans 13 residues. CDR3 nucleotide sequence: TGTGCCAGCAGCCAGGTGAGGGGGGCTGAAGCTTTCTTT. Translating it yields CASSQVRGAEAFF.

This chain links TRBV20-1 with TRBJ2-7; D is unresolved. This CDR3 contains 13 residues. Trimming cost V 2 bases and J 1 base, with 9 bases left between them. Germline-derived CDR1 and CDR2 are DFQATT and SNEGSKA (reference sequence). The CDR3 DNA sequence: TGCAGTGCTAGACTAGGGAATTCCTACGAGCAGTACTTC. This encodes CSARLGNSYEQYF.

Only a few counts were recorded for this clonotype. V and J are TRBV5-1 and TRBJ2-1; 7 bases align to TRBD2. Trimming at V came to 4 bases and at J to 3 bases, leaving 10 bases not matched to a gene. This CDR3 region has 16 residues. CDR1 SGHRS and CDR2 YFSETQ come from the germline V gene. This chain's CDR3 is CASSHGGSGGYNEQFF. CDR3 DNA: TGCGCCAGCAGCCACGGGGGGTCCGGGGGCTACAATGAGCAGTTCTTC.

The CDR3 DNA reads TGTGCCAGCAGTGAAGGCGAGGAGTACTATGGCTACACCTTC. This gives the protein CASSEGEEYYGYTF. This sequence joins TRBV6-1 and TRBJ1-2, with D unclear. The CDR3 spans 14 residues. Germline CDR1 and CDR2: MNHNS and SASEGT. The germline V and J ends were trimmed by 1 base and 3 bases, with 9 bases remaining between them.

This clonotype was detected ten times or more. The V gene is TRBV5-1, the J gene TRBJ2-7; possible D gene TRBD1, 6 bases. The V gene's germline CDR1 is SGHRS and CDR2 YFSETQ. The CDR3 totals 15 residues. V was clipped by 4 bases and J by 3 bases, with 17 bases between them. This chain's CDR3 is CASSRALTGIYEQYF. The CDR3 nucleotides read TGCGCCAGCAGCCGGGCCCTCACAGGGATCTACGAGCAGTACTTC.

The chain is built from TRBV3-1 and TRBJ2-3; 10 bases align to TRBD2. The V gene's germline CDR1 is LGHDT and CDR2 YNNKEL (reference sequence). The CDR3 contains 16 residues. Unmatched junction bases numbered 7, after V lost 2 bases and J lost 5 bases. CDR3 coding DNA: TGTGCCAGCAGCCAACTTCTAGCGGGAGTCGGAGATACGCAGTATTTT. Its protein product is CASSQLLAGVGDTQYF.

This clonotype came up many times. The chain has TRBV12-3 or TRBV12-4 and TRBJ1-4; 7 bases match TRBD1. V lost 6 bases, J lost 0 bases, and 13 bases stayed unmatched. CDR3 length: 18 amino acids. DNA for the CDR3: TGTGCCAGCAGCGCGGACAGGAATAGCCGTACAACTAATGAAAAACTGTTTTTT. Amino acid sequence: CASSADRNSRTTNEKLFF.

The V and J genes are TRBV1 and TRBJ2-6. TRBV1 is deemed a pseudogene. This CDR3 is 15 amino acids long. DNA for the CDR3: TGCACCAGCAGTCAAAAGGCTTCTGGGGCCAACGTCCTGACTTTC. Translating it yields CTSSQKASGANVLTF.

This clonotype was picked up a small number of times. CDR3 amino acids: CASSPNRETTLSYNEQFF. CDR3 in DNA: TGCGCCAGCAGCCCGAACAGGGAAACCACCCTCTCCTACAATGAGCAGTTCTTC. The chain recombines TRBV5-1 with TRBJ2-1, with a possible D match to TRBD1 (6 bases). V lost 4 bases, J lost 0 bases, and 20 bases lay in between. This CDR3 is built from 18 residues. Germline V gives CDR1 SGHRS, CDR2 YFSETQ.

This clonotype was observed many times. This chain links TRBV25-1 with TRBJ1-2; TRBD1 matches 10 bases. This CDR3 region has 12 residues. Germline CDR1 MGHDK, CDR2 SYGVNS. V lost 6 bases and J lost 7; bases outside the gene matches: 2. This CDR3 reads CASRDRGTGYTF. The CDR3 DNA is TGTGCCAGCAGGGACAGGGGGACTGGCTACACCTTC.

This clonotype was picked up a small number of times. V usage is TRBV30 and J usage is TRBJ1-5, with D possibly matching TRBD1 (5 bases). This CDR3 is 13 amino acids long. Germline V gene lookup returns CDR1 GTSNPN and CDR2 SVGIG (reference sequence). The V end lost 1 base, the J end lost 5 bases, and 9 bases lay between the germline ends. As DNA, the CDR3 is TGTGCCTGGAGTGACCAAGGGGATCAGCCCCAGCATTTT. Translating gives CAWSDQGDQPQHF.

J is TRBJ2-1 and V is TRBV9; D is perhaps TRBD2 (6 bases). The CDR3 has 15 residues. V was clipped by 3 bases and J by 1 base, with 11 bases between them. Germline V gives CDR1 SGDLS, CDR2 YYNGEE. CDR3 loop: CASSGGSGSYNEQFF. For the CDR3, the DNA is TGTGCCAGCAGCGGAGGTAGCGGATCCTACAATGAGCAGTTCTTC.

This clonotype has more than one count but fewer than ten. The V call is TRBV6-1, the J call TRBJ2-7; TRBD1 agrees at 7 bases. V lost 7 bases and J lost 2; bases outside the gene matches: 8. Germline V lookup: CDR1 MNHNS, CDR2 SASEGT. The CDR3 has 14 amino acids. CDR3 nucleotide sequence: TGTGCCAGCAAATCGGGACAGTTAACCTACGAGCAGTACTTC. Protein: CASKSGQLTYEQYF.

This clonotype has only a few counts. The chain couples TRBV5-6 to TRBJ2-1; no firm D call. The V end lost 0 bases, the J end lost 7 bases, and 5 bases lay between the germline ends. CDR3 length equals 12 residues. CDR1 is SGHDT, CDR2 YYEEEE, per germline. The CDR3 DNA reads TGTGCCAGCAGCTTGGTATGGAATGAGCAGTTCTTC. It translates to CASSLVWNEQFF.

The chain has TRBV6-5 and TRBJ2-1; D might be TRBD2 (5 bases). The germline V gene encodes CDR1 MNHEY and CDR2 SVGAGI. The CDR3 loop spans 14 amino acids. The ends were cut back, 0 bases at V and 14 bases at J, with 17 bases in the middle. The DNA of the CDR3 is TGTGCCAGCAGTTACTCGAGGGCTCCGACTCAAAAGTTCTTC. Translated: CASSYSRAPTQKFF.

This clonotype was observed many times. This chain joins TRBV2 and TRBJ2-7; D not certain. Per germline, CDR1 SNHLY and CDR2 FYNNEI. The V gene lost 6 bases and the J gene lost 4 bases, with 7 bases spanning the gap. This CDR3 has 11 amino acids. This chain's CDR3 is CASSQDYEQYF. The CDR3, as DNA: TGTGCCAGCAGCCAAGATTACGAGCAGTACTTC.

The chain links TRBV7-3 to TRBJ2-5; D remains unclear. In germline, CDR1 is SGHTA, CDR2 FQGTGA. The CDR3 totals 14 residues. V was clipped by 2 bases and J by 1 base, with 8 bases between them. CDR3 protein: CASSLFGRQETQYF. CDR3 nucleotides: TGTGCCAGCAGCTTATTCGGACGCCAAGAGACCCAGTACTTC.

The V gene is TRBV14, the J gene TRBJ2-7; the D call may be TRBD1 or TRBD2 (6 bases each). The germline V gene encodes CDR1 SGHDN and CDR2 FVKESK. Between the trimmed V and J ends, which lost 4 bases and 3 bases, there was a span of 13 bases. The CDR3 has 14 amino acids. This chain's CDR3 is CASSRPGALYEQYF. CDR3 coding DNA: TGTGCCAGCAGCCGACCGGGGGCGCTCTACGAGCAGTACTTC.

This clonotype came up many times. DNA of the CDR3: TGCGCCAGCAGCGAAACTAGCCCCCATCTGAATGAGCAGTTCTTC. Amino acids: CASSETSPHLNEQFF. The gene calls are TRBV5-1 and TRBJ2-1, with TRBD2 as a possible D gene (6 bases). V gave up 4 bases and J gave up 7 bases, with 18 bases separating them. Germline loops: CDR1 SGHRS, CDR2 YFSETQ. CDR3 length: 15 amino acids.

This clonotype was seen more than once but under ten times. This chain links TRBV20-1 with TRBJ2-7; TRBD1 might be the D (6 bases). V was pared by 3 bases and J by 3 bases, with 9 bases between. Germline V gene lookup returns CDR1 DFQATT and CDR2 SNEGSKA (reference sequence). The CDR3 contains 12 residues. The CDR3 loop reads CSARQGSYEQYF. As DNA, the CDR3 is TGCAGTGCTAGGCAGGGGAGCTACGAGCAGTACTTC.